This TCR beta chain was recovered during a study of ipilimumab plus nivolumab after autologous stem cell transplantation. Study background: The DLBCL group included primary refractory and relapsed cases.

Trimming at V came to 6 bases and at J to 0 bases, leaving 6 bases not matched to a gene. CDR1 is MNHEY and CDR2 is SMNVEV in the germline V gene (reference sequence). This CDR3 contains 16 residues. This clone was counted a single time. Its matching antigen is unknown. TCRdb keeps only in-frame clones here, not all; method: immunoSEQ multiplex PCR. Of fewer than 85,000 clones in the sample, 83% were seen once. Checkpoint therapy with ipilimumab 1 mg/kg began 14 to 28 days after transplant. Whole-study findings and limits: Authors suggest TCR repertoire, Treg phenotype and gut microbiota support further study.

The sequencing used PBMCs, collected in a trial of ipilimumab plus nivolumab as post-transplant consolidation. The chain joins TRBV27 to TRBJ2-3; 10 bases fit TRBD1. The receptor was isolated from a male donor with diffuse large B-cell lymphoma. For the CDR3, the DNA is TGTGCCAGCAGGTCGGGGACAGGGGCCAGCACAGATACGCAGTATTTT. Translating it yields CASRSGTGASTDTQYF.